Below are 9 T cell receptor beta chains sequenced from a single sample in a study of T cell changes during pregnancy in multiple sclerosis. Clones were read by immunoSEQ multiplex PCR, and TCRdb kept only the in-frame ones, dropping some. The sample has roughly 61,000 clones, 90% to 95% seen once. The specimen was peripheral blood, collected after pregnancy. The receptor source for this set is a female donor with multiple sclerosis, enrolled in a pregnancy study.

V is TRBV19 and J is TRBJ1-2; TRBD1 is a possible D gene (6 bases). Per germline, CDR1 LNHDA and CDR2 SQIVND (reference sequence). V was trimmed by 7 bases and J by 8 bases, leaving 11 bases between them. The CDR3 is 11 amino acids. The CDR3 nucleotides read TGTGCCAGTACCTCGGGGGGCGGCTACACCTTC. This sequence encodes CASTSGGGYTF.

This clone was counted a single time. The chain has TRBV7-6 and TRBJ2-7, with 11 positions matching TRBD1. The germline CDR1 and CDR2 sequences are SGHVS and FNYEAQ. The V and J ends lost 1 base and 5 bases, in that order; junction bases with no gene match: 1. This CDR3 is 14 amino acids long. The CDR3 DNA is TGTGCCAGCAGCTTAGGGACAGGGGGCCACGAGCAGTACTTC. Translated: CASSLGTGGHEQYF.

The chain is built from TRBV10-3 and TRBJ2-7; 7 bases line up with TRBD1. Germline values: CDR1 ENHRY, CDR2 SYGVKD. The length of the CDR3 is 14 residues. V was clipped by 5 bases and J by 0 bases; unmatched bases: 4. The CDR3 reads CAISYRGNSYEQYF. The CDR3 DNA sequence: TGTGCCATCAGTTACAGGGGCAACTCCTACGAGCAGTACTTC.

J is TRBJ2-7 and V is TRBV28; 8 bases map to TRBD2. CDR1 is MDHEN, CDR2 SYDVKM, per germline. The CDR3 is 16 residues long. J gave up 6 bases and V 4 bases, and 14 bases lay outside the gene matches. DNA for the CDR3: TGTGCCAGCAGTTCCCCCAGGGAGCGGGGGACGGGCGAGCAGTACTTC. Its translation: CASSSPRERGTGEQYF.

The chain joins TRBV7-9 to TRBJ1-2; unclear D gene. The CDR3 consists of 11 residues. The germline gives CDR1 SEHNR, CDR2 FQNEAQ (reference sequence). The V end lost 5 bases, the J end lost 4 bases, and 5 bases lay between the germline ends. The CDR3: CASSTSYGYTF. The CDR3 nucleotides are TGTGCCAGCAGCACAAGCTATGGCTACACCTTC.

The gene calls are TRBV28 and TRBJ2-7; 8 bases line up with TRBD1. This CDR3 region has 15 residues. Germline CDR1 is MDHEN and CDR2 is SYDVKM. The junction had 8 bases not matched to a gene; V was cut back by 5 bases and J by 2 bases. In nucleotides, the CDR3 is TGTGCCAGCAGTAACCAAGGACAGGGAACCTACGAGCAGTACTTC. This encodes CASSNQGQGTYEQYF.

The rearrangement links TRBV19 to TRBJ1-2; perhaps TRBD1 as D (5 bases). V lost 5 bases and J 3 bases, leaving 13 bases between the germline ends. This CDR3 spans 14 amino acids. The germline V gene has CDR1 LNHDA and CDR2 SQIVND (reference sequence). CDR3 region: CASSAGQGYYGYTF. CDR3 sequence (DNA): TGTGCCAGTAGTGCCGGCCAGGGCTACTATGGCTACACCTTC.

The CDR3 coding sequence is TGTGCCAGCAGTTTAACCTCGGGGAGACAAGAGACCCAGTACTTC. Its protein product is CASSLTSGRQETQYF. The chain combines TRBV28 with TRBJ2-5; tentatively, D is TRBD2 (5 bases). This CDR3 region has 15 residues. The germline CDR1 and CDR2 sequences are MDHEN and SYDVKM. Trimming left V 2 bases short and J 2 bases short, with 12 bases between. The full variable domain, completed using reference TRBV28 and TRBJ2-5, is DVKVTQSSRYLVKRTGEKVFLECVQDMDHENMFWYRQDPGLGLRLIYFSYDVKMKEKGDIPEGYSVSREKKERFSLILESASTNQTSMYLCASSLTSGRQETQYFGPGTRLLVL.

This sequence joins TRBV5-6 and TRBJ2-7; D unclear. The CDR3 covers 13 residues. Germline values: CDR1 SGHDT, CDR2 YYEEEE. Trimming stripped 4 bases from V and 0 bases from J, with 8 bases between. The CDR3 spells CASSVVSSYEQYF. The CDR3 DNA reads as TGTGCCAGCAGCGTAGTAAGCTCCTACGAGCAGTACTTC.